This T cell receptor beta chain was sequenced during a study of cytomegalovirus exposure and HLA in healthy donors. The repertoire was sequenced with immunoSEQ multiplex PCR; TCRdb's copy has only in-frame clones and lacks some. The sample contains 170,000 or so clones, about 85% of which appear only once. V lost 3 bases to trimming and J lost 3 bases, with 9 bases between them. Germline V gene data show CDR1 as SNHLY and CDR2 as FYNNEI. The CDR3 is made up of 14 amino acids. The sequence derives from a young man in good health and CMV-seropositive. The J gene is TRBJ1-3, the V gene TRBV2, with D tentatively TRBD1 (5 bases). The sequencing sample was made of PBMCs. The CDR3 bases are TGTGCCAGCAGTGAGCAGACAGTTGGAAACACCATATATTTT. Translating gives CASSEQTVGNTIYF.